Listed below are T cell receptor beta chains from one sample, sequenced in a study of metastatic and nonmetastatic thyroid tumors. TCRdb reanalyzed the PCR reads via MiXCR. The sample contains about 23,000 clones, about 24% of which appear only once. The sample taken for sequencing was tumor tissue. These receptors were obtained from a male donor with papillary thyroid cancer or a benign thyroid nodule (not recorded which). Some clones in this sample may be carry-over from other donors' samples. Each CDR3 is given with its conserved first and last residue. The D gene is left open where the match is weak. Only some rows state a clone size, as once, few, many or a class for expanded clones.

v_gene	abundance	d_gene	j_gene	CDR3aa	CDR3nt
TRBV28	many	.	TRBJ1-5	CASSSQGRGGWQPQHF	TGTGCCAGCAGTTCTCAGGGGCGCGGGGGGTGGCAGCCCCAGCATTTT
TRBV7-2	once	TRBD1	TRBJ1-2	CASSLRDRDIYTF	TGTGCCAGCAGCTTACGCGACAGGGACATCTACACCTTC
TRBV6-5	many	.	TRBJ2-3	CASSPRRGGSGADTQYF	TGTGCCAGCAGCCCCCGCCGAGGGGGGAGTGGCGCAGATACGCAGTATTTT
TRBV6-2/TRBV6-3	many	TRBD2	TRBJ2-3	CASSYSHHRTTAGGLGDTQYF	TGTGCCAGCAGTTACTCGCATCACCGTACCACAGCGGGAGGGCTGGGAGATACGCAGTATTTT
TRBV5-1	.	TRBD2	TRBJ2-7	CASSSSGISLYEQYF	TGCGCCAGCAGTTCAAGCGGGATCTCCCTCTACGAGCAGTACTTC
TRBV30	many	TRBD2	TRBJ2-7	CAWSPGGEGEQYF	TGTGCCTGGAGTCCGGGAGGGGAGGGCGAGCAGTACTTC
TRBV19	many	TRBD1	TRBJ2-7	CASSTGTGLYEQYF	TGTGCCAGTAGTACCGGGACAGGTCTGTACGAGCAGTACTTC
TRBV6-1	few	TRBD2	TRBJ2-3	CASSGLAGGEDTQYF	TGTGCCAGCAGCGGACTAGCGGGAGGTGAAGATACGCAGTATTTT
TRBV19	few	TRBD2	TRBJ2-1	CFSGLAGGEQFF	TGTTTCAGTGGACTAGCGGGAGGTGAGCAGTTCTTC
TRBV20-1	many	TRBD1	TRBJ2-5	CSAAPQGARETQYF	TGCAGTGCCGCCCCACAGGGGGCTCGGGAGACCCAGTACTTC
TRBV6-1	medium-sized	TRBD1	TRBJ2-7	CASSDSGTGPYEQYF	TGTGCCAGCAGTGACTCCGGGACAGGGCCCTACGAGCAGTACTTC
TRBV18	.	TRBD2	TRBJ2-2	CASSRGGTGELFF	TGTGCCAGCTCCCGCGGGGGCACCGGGGAGCTGTTTTTT
TRBV20-1	.	TRBD1	TRBJ2-2	CSARPPTGPGELFF	TGCAGTGCTAGGCCTCCGACAGGGCCCGGGGAGCTGTTTTTT
TRBV5-1	many	.	TRBJ2-6	CASRPGANGANVLTF	TGCGCCAGCAGGCCGGGGGCTAATGGGGCCAACGTCCTGACTTTC
TRBV19	.	TRBD2	TRBJ2-7	CASSIDAPGLGISYEQYF	TGTGCCAGTAGTATAGATGCCCCGGGACTAGGGATATCCTACGAGCAGTACTTC
TRBV20-1	medium-sized	.	TRBJ2-7	CSAVPTDSYEQYF	TGCAGTGCTGTTCCGACAGATTCCTACGAGCAGTACTTC
TRBV5-6	many	TRBD2	TRBJ2-7	CASSFLAGGPLDEQYF	TGTGCCAGCAGCTTCCTAGCGGGAGGGCCTCTGGACGAGCAGTACTTC
TRBV7-2	.	TRBD1	TRBJ2-3	CASRSTGATQCF	TGTGCCAGCAGATCTACAGGGGCGACGCAGTGTTTT
TRBV20-1	medium-sized	TRBD1	TRBJ2-3	CSASPPDRVADTQYF	TGCAGTGCTAGCCCACCGGACAGGGTGGCAGATACGCAGTATTTT
TRBV3-1	many	.	TRBJ1-5	CASSHGRGGNQPQHF	TGTGCCAGCAGCCACGGACGAGGAGGCAATCAGCCCCAGCATTTT
TRBV7-6	few	.	TRBJ1-1	CASSLTPTRDRDRALGKAFF	TGTGCCAGCAGCTTAACTCCTACCCGCGACCGAGACAGAGCTCTTGGTAAGGCTTTCTTT
TRBV20-1	many	.	TRBJ2-7	CSARDLYEQYF	TGCAGTGCTAGAGATCTCTACGAGCAGTACTTC
TRBV6-2/TRBV6-3	many	TRBD2	TRBJ2-3	CASRRLAVTDTQYF	TGTGCCAGCAGACGACTAGCGGTCACAGATACGCAGTATTTT
TRBV7-9	.	.	TRBJ2-1	CASSLVALGGEQFF	TGTGCCAGCAGCTTAGTCGCTCTCGGAGGCGAGCAGTTCTTC
TRBV11-2	.	TRBD2	TRBJ2-7	CASSPGTSGRPEEQYF	TGTGCCAGCAGCCCCGGGACTAGCGGGAGGCCTGAGGAGCAGTACTTC
TRBV20-1	.	.	TRBJ1-5	CSARDYHNQPQHF	TGCAGTGCTAGAGATTACCATAACCAGCCCCAGCATTTT
TRBV28	many	TRBD2	TRBJ2-7	CASILSGGRSPYF	TGTGCCAGCATCTTGAGCGGCGGGAGAAGTCCGTACTTC
TRBV2	many	.	TRBJ2-5	CASSAKETQYF	TGTGCCAGCAGTGCAAAAGAGACCCAGTACTTC
TRBV20-1	medium-sized	.	TRBJ2-3	CSASTLGSTRFYTQYF	TGCAGTGCTAGTACCCTCGGGAGTACGCGCTTTTATACGCAGTATTTT
TRBV20-1	many	TRBD1	TRBJ1-2	CSARSSAGGGYTF	TGCAGCGCTAGAAGTTCGGCAGGGGGTGGCTACACCTTC
TRBV27	few	TRBD1	TRBJ1-5	CARSLGTGANQPQHF	TGTGCCAGAAGTTTAGGAACAGGGGCCAATCAGCCACAGCATTTT
TRBV6-2/TRBV6-3	few	TRBD2	TRBJ2-1	CASAGGVYNEQFF	TGTGCTTCGGCGGGAGGGGTTTACAATGAGCAGTTCTTC
TRBV7-2	many	.	TRBJ1-2	CASSLLQGNGYTF	TGTGCCAGCAGCTTGTTACAGGGTAATGGCTACACCTTC
TRBV6-1	few	TRBD1	TRBJ1-1	CASSEGGGGLNTEAFF	TGTGCCAGCAGTGAAGGCGGAGGGGGCCTGAACACTGAAGCTTTCTTT
TRBV11-2	many	.	TRBJ2-7	CASSLLAPGHEQYF	TGTGCCAGCAGCTTATTAGCTCCGGGACACGAGCAGTACTTC